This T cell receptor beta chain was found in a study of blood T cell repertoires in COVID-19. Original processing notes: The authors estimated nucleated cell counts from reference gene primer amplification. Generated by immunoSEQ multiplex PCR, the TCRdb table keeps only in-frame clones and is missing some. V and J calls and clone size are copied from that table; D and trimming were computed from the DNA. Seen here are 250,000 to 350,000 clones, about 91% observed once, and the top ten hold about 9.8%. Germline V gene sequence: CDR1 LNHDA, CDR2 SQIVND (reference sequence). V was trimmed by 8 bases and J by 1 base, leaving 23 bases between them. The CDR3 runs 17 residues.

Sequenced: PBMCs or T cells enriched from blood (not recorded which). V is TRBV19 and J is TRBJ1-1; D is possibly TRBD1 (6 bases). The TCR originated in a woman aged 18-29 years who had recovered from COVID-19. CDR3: CASRHPGGPGSNTEAFF. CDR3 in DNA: TGTGCCAGTCGACACCCCGGGGGGCCGGGCTCGAACACTGAAGCTTTCTTT.